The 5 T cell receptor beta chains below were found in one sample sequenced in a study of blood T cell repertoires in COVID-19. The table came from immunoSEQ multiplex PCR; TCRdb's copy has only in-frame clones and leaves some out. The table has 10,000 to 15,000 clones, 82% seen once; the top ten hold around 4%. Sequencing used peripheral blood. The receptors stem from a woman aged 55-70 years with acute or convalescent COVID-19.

The chain's CDR3 is CASRWLAGTYEQYF. The CDR3 DNA sequence: TGTGCCAGCAGGTGGCTAGCGGGGACTTACGAGCAGTACTTC. This chain uses TRBV6-6 with TRBJ2-7; TRBD2 aligns across 9 bases. CDR3 length: 14 residues. The trim removed 6 bases at V and 4 bases at J, leaving 7 bases unmatched. The germline gives CDR1 MNHNY, CDR2 SVGAGI (reference sequence).

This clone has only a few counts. The CDR3 loop is CASSQDGGGVTEAFF. Here the CDR3 DNA reads TGCGCCAGCAGCCAAGATGGTGGGGGGGTGACTGAAGCTTTCTTT. The chain carries TRBV4-1 and TRBJ1-1, with a weak D call TRBD1 (5 bases). Germline CDR1 reads MGHRA; CDR2 reads YSYEKL. The germline V and J ends were trimmed by 0 bases and 5 bases, with 13 bases remaining between them. The CDR3 covers 15 residues.

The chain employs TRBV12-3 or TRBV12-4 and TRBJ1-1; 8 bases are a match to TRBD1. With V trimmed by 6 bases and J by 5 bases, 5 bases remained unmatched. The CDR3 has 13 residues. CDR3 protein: CASSPTGVTEAFF. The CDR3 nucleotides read TGTGCCAGCAGCCCGACAGGGGTGACTGAAGCTTTCTTT.

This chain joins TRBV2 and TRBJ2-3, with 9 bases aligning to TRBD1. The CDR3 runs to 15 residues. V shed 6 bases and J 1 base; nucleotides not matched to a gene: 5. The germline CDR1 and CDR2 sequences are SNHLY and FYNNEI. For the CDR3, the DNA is TGTGCCAGCAGGATTCGGACAGGGGGCACAGATACGCAGTATTTT. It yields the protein CASRIRTGGTDTQYF.

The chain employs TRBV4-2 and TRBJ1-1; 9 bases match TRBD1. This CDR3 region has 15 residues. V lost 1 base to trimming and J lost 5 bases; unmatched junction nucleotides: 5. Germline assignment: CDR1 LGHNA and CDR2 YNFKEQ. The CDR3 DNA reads TGTGCCAGCAGCCAAGGGGGACAGGGAGGGACTGAAGCTTTCTTT. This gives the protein CASSQGGQGGTEAFF.